The 10 T cell receptor beta chains below were found in one sample sequenced in a study of T cells after somatic rescue of genetic block. Here immunoSEQ multiplex PCR was the method, and the copy in TCRdb shows in-frame clones only, minus some. The sample has more than 65,000 clones; under 95% are singletons. Sequenced material: peripheral blood mononuclear cells (PBMCs). The source is a man under 40.

The chain uses TRBV5-1 and TRBJ1-5, with 8 bases aligning to TRBD1. Per germline, CDR1 SGHRS and CDR2 YFSETQ. The CDR3 spans 16 residues. The junction had 8 bases not matched to a gene; V was cut back by 4 bases and J by 2 bases. The CDR3 nucleotides are TGCGCCAGCAGCCTAGGACAGGGTGGACGCAATCAGCCCCAGCATTTT. It yields the protein CASSLGQGGRNQPQHF. The full variable domain, its missing parts supplied by reference TRBV5-1 and TRBJ1-5, is KAGVTQTPRYLIKTRGQQVTLSCSPISGHRSVSWYQQTPGQGLQFLFEYFSETQRNKGNFPGRFSGRQFSNSRSEMNVSTLELGDSALYLCASSLGQGGRNQPQHFGDGTRLSIL.

The chain carries TRBV27 and TRBJ2-6; 11 positions agree with TRBD1. This CDR3 is 18 amino acids long. Germline assignment: CDR1 MNHEY and CDR2 SMNVEV (reference sequence). Unmatched junction bases numbered 6, after V lost 5 bases and J lost 0 bases. CDR3 DNA: TGTGCCAGCAGTACCACGGACAGGGGGCCCTCTGGGGCCAACGTCCTGACTTTC. Its translation is CASSTTDRGPSGANVLTF.

The V and J genes are TRBV4-3 and TRBJ2-1; TRBD1 agrees at 7 bases. The V gene end was trimmed by 1 base and the J gene end by 4 bases; junction bases not matched to a gene: 10. CDR1 is LGHNA, CDR2 YSLEER, per germline. CDR3 length: 17 amino acids. The CDR3 spells CASSQVSRGSLYNEQFF. The CDR3 DNA reads as TGCGCCAGCAGCCAAGTCTCCAGGGGGTCGCTATACAATGAGCAGTTCTTC.

The V and J genes are TRBV4-1 and TRBJ2-7; no reliable D call. Looked up from germline, CDR1 is MGHRA and CDR2 is YSYEKL. V lost 0 bases, J lost 11 bases, and 14 bases lay in between. The CDR3 runs to 13 residues. In nucleotides, the CDR3 is TGCGCCAGCAGCCAAGATCGGTTTGGTAGGGAGTACTTC. Translation gives CASSQDRFGREYF.

J is TRBJ2-3 and V is TRBV7-2; 8 nucleotides agree with TRBD1. The germline V gene encodes CDR1 SGHTA and CDR2 FQGNSA. CDR3 size: 14 residues. After removal of 5 bases from V and 5 bases from J, the junction contained 6 bases not matched to a gene. As DNA, the CDR3 is TGTGCCAGCAGCCCAAAAACAGGGGGAGATACGCAGTATTTT. Protein: CASSPKTGGDTQYF.

The rearrangement joins TRBV6-5 to TRBJ2-1; 7 nucleotides match TRBD2. CDR1 and CDR2 from the germline V gene are MNHEY and SVGAGI. With V trimmed by 7 bases and J by 1 base, 7 bases remained unmatched. This CDR3 region has 15 residues. For the CDR3, the DNA is TGTGCCAGCACCCGGAAGCGGGATTCCTACAATGAGCAGTTCTTC. Its protein is CASTRKRDSYNEQFF.

The CDR3 DNA reads as TGTGCCAGCCAACCCGAAACAGGGGGGACCGGGGAGCTGTTTTTT. This codes for CASQPETGGTGELFF. J is TRBJ2-2 and V is TRBV6-1; TRBD1 matches at 8 bases. The CDR3 length is 15 residues. Germline CDR1 is MNHNS and CDR2 is SASEGT. With 8 bases clipped from V and 5 bases from J, the junction kept 10 bases outside the gene matches.

This chain uses TRBV29-1 with TRBJ1-6, with D possibly matching TRBD1 (5 bases). CDR1 and CDR2 (germline): SQVTM, ANQGSEA. CDR3 length: 14 amino acids. Trimming stripped 6 bases from V and 10 bases from J, with 19 bases between. CDR3 coding DNA: TGCAGCGTATCCCTCGGGGCAGGCGGATCACCCCTCCACTTT. Translating gives CSVSLGAGGSPLHF. The full variable domain, rest sourced from reference TRBV29-1 and TRBJ1-6, is SAVISQKPSRDICQRGTSLTIQCQVDSQVTMMFWYRQQPGQSLTLIATANQGSEATYESGFVIDKFPISRPNLTFSTLTVSNMSPEDSSIYLCSVSLGAGGSPLHFGNGTRLTVT.

This sequence joins TRBV28 and TRBJ2-4, with D possibly TRBD2 on 5 matching bases. Germline loops: CDR1 MDHEN, CDR2 SYDVKM. V lost 6 bases and J lost 0, with 21 bases in between. The CDR3 extends over 18 amino acids. The CDR3 loop is CASSPRGRESIAKNIQYF. CDR3 bases: TGTGCCAGCAGCCCCCGGGGAAGGGAGTCCATAGCCAAAAACATTCAGTACTTC.

The J gene is TRBJ1-5, the V gene TRBV10-2, with TRBD1 matching over 7 bases. Germline V gene sequence: CDR1 WSHSY, CDR2 SAAADI. The V gene end was trimmed by 7 bases and the J gene end by 5 bases; junction bases not matched to a gene: 8. This CDR3 contains 14 residues. DNA for the CDR3: TGCGCCAGCAACCGACAGGGAACGGATCAGCCCCAGCATTTT. It is translated as CASNRQGTDQPQHF.